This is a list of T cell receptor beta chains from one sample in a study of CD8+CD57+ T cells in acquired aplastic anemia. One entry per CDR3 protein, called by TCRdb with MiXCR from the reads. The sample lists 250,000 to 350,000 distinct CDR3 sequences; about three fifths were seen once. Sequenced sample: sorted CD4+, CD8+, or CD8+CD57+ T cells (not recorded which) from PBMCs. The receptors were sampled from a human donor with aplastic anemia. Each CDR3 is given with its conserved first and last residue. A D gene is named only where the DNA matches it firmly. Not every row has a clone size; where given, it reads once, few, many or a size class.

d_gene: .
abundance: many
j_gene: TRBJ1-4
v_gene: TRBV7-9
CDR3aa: CAGGPDGNEKLFF
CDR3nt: TGTGCCGGGGGCCCAGACGGTAATGAAAAACTGTTTTTT

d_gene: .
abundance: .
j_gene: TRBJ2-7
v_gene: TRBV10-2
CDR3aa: CASSEEGDTREQYF
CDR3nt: TGCGCCAGCAGTGAGGAGGGGGACACTAGGGAGCAGTACTTC

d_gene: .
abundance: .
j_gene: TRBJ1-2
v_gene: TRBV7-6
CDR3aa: CASSSLIVSGYGYTF
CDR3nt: TGTGCCAGCAGCTCACTCATCGTATCGGGCTATGGCTACACCTTC

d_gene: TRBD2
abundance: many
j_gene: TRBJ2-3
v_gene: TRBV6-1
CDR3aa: CASSESGGFDTQYF
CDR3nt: TGTGCCAGCAGTGAAAGCGGGGGTTTCGATACGCAGTATTTT

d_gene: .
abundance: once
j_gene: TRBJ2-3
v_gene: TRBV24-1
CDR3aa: CATSDPSDRPYGTDTQYF
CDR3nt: TGTGCCACCAGTGATCCAAGTGACAGGCCCTATGGCACAGATACGCAGTATTTT

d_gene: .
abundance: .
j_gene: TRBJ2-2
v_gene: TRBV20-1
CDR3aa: CSARDPPVSGELFF
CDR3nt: TGCAGTGCTAGAGATCCCCCCGTTAGCGGGGAGCTGTTTTTT

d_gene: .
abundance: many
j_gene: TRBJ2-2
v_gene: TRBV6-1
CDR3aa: CASRPGQNTGELFF
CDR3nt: TGTGCCAGCAGACCAGGACAGAACACCGGGGAGCTGTTTTTT

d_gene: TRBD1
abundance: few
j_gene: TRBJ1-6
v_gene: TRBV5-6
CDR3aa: CASIQGAANSPLHF
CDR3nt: TGTGCCAGCATCCAGGGGGCGGCAAATTCACCCCTCCACTTT

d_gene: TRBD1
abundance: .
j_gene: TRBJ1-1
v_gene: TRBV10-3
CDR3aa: CATGTGRNTEAFF
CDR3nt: TGTGCCACCGGGACAGGGAGGAACACTGAAGCTTTCTTT

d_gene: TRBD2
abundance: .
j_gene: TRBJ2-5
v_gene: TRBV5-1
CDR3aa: CASSMRLAEAQETQYF
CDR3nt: TGCGCCAGCAGCATGCGACTAGCGGAGGCCCAAGAGACCCAGTACTTC

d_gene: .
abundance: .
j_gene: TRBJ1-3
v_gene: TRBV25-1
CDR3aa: CASSDSNGNTIYF
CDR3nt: TGTGCCAGCAGTGATTCGAATGGAAACACCATATATTTT

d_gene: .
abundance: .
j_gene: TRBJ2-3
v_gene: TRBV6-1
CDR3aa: CASRLGYSRGTDTQYF
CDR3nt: TGTGCCAGCCGGTTGGGGTACTCTCGCGGCACAGATACGCAGTATTTT

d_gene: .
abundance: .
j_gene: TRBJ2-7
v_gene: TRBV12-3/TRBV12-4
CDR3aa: CASSRGSRYEQYF
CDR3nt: TGTGCCAGCTCCCGAGGGAGTAGGTACGAGCAGTACTTC

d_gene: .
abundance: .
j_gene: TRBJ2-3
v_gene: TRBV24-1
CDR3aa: CATSDTGGADTQYF
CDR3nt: TGTGCCACCAGTGATACTGGGGGAGCAGATACGCAGTATTTT

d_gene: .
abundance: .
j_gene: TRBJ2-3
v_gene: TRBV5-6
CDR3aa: CASSLRIVPSADMQYF
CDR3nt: TGTGCCAGCAGCTTGCGTATTGTCCCTAGCGCAGATATGCAGTATTTT

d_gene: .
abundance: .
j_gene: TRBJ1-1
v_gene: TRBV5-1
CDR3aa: CASSLAGIENEAFF
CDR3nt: TGCGCCAGCAGCTTGGCAGGGATCGAGAATGAAGCTTTCTTT

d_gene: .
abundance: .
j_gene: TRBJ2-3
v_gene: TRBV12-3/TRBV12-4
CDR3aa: CASAGRGTQYF
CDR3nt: TGTGCCAGCGCAGGTCGGGGAACGCAGTATTTT

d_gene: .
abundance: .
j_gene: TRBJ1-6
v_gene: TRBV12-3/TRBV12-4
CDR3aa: CASSFPSTAVYNSPLHF
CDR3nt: TGTGCCAGCAGTTTCCCGTCAACTGCGGTCTATAATTCACCCCTCCACTTT

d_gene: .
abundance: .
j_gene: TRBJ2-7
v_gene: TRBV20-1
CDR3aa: CSAARQDYEQYF
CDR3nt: TGCAGTGCTGCCAGACAGGACTACGAGCAGTACTTC

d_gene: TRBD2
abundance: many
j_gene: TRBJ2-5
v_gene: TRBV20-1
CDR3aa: CSASIGLAEETQYF
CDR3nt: TGCAGTGCTAGCATTGGACTAGCCGAAGAGACCCAGTACTTC

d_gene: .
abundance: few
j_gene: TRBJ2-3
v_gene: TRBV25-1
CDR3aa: CASRGVRTSTDTQYF
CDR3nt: TGTGCCAGCAGGGGGGTTAGGACTAGCACAGATACGCAGTATTTT

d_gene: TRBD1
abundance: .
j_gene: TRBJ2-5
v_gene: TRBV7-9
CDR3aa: CASSRNRGEETQYF
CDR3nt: TGTGCCAGCAGCCGAAACAGGGGCGAAGAGACCCAGTACTTC

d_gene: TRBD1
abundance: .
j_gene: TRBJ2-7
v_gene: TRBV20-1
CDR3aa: CSARAGTGGKEQYF
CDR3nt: TGCAGTGCTAGGGCCGGGACAGGGGGAAAAGAGCAGTACTTC

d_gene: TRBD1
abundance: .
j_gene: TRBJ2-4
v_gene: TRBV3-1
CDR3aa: CASSHGQGAGGIQYF
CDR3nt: TGTGCCAGCAGCCATGGTCAGGGGGCAGGTGGCATTCAGTACTTC

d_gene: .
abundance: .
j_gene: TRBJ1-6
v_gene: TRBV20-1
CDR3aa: CSARFPSMDPPRNSPLHF
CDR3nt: TGCAGTGCTAGATTCCCCTCGATGGATCCTCCTCGTAATTCACCCCTCCACTTT

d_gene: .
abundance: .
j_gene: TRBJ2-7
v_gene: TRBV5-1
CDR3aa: CASSSSGNYEQYF
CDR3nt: TGCGCCAGCAGCTCATCCGGGAACTACGAGCAGTACTTC

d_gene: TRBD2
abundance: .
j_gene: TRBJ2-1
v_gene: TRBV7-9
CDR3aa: CASSSAWTSGGAGEYNEQFF
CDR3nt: TGTGCCAGCAGCTCAGCGTGGACTAGCGGGGGGGCCGGTGAATACAATGAGCAGTTCTTC

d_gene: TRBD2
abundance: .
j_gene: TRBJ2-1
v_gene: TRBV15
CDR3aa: CATSSRGLADYNEQFF
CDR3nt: TGTGCCACCAGCAGTAGGGGACTAGCGGATTACAATGAGCAGTTCTTC

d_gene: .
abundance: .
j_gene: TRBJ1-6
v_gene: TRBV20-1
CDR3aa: CSECIWSSYNSPLHF
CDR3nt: TGCAGTGAATGTATTTGGAGCTCCTATAATTCACCCCTCCACTTT

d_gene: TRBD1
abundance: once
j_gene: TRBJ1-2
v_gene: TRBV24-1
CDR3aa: CATSDPGQGNGYTF
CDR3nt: TGTGCCACCAGTGATCCGGGACAGGGGAACGGCTACACCTTC

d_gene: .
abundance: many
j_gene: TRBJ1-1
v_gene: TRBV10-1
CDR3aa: CASSEAFLSEAFF
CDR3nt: TGCGCCAGCAGTGAGGCGTTCCTAAGTGAAGCTTTCTTT

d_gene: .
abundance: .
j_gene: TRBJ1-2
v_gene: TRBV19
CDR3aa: CASSDRLVGYTF
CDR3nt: TGTGCCAGTAGCGACAGGCTGGTTGGCTACACCTTC

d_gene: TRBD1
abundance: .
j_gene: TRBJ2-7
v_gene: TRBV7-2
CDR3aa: CASSTTIGTGVSGIEQYF
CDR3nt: TGTGCCAGCAGCACGACCATAGGGACAGGGGTTAGCGGGATTGAGCAGTACTTC

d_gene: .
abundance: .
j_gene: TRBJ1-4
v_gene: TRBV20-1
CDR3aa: CSASRGGNEKLFF
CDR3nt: TGCAGTGCTAGTCGAGGAGGTAATGAAAAACTGTTTTTT

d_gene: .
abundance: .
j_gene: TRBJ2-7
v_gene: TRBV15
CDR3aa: CATSRDVSSEQYF
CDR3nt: TGTGCCACCAGCAGGGACGTGAGCTCCGAGCAGTACTTC

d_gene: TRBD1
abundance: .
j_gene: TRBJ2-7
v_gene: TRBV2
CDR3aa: CASRDRDRAYEQYF
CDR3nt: TGTGCCAGCAGAGACCGGGACAGGGCCTACGAGCAGTACTTC

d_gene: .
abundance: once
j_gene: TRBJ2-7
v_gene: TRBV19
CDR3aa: CASRRTALSYEQYF
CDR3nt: TGTGCCAGTAGACGGACAGCCCTCTCCTACGAGCAGTACTTC

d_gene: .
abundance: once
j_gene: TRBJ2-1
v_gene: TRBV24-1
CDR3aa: CATSDPSDSSSYNEQFF
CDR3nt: TGTGCCACCAGTGACCCCTCGGACAGTAGCTCCTACAATGAGCAGTTCTTC

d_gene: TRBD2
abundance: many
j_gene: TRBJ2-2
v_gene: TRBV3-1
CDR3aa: CASRRVGLAGGGELFF
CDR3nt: TGTGCCAGCAGACGGGTTGGACTAGCGGGAGGCGGGGAGCTGTTTTTT

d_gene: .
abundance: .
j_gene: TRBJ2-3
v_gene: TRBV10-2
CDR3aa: CASSESLSGYDTQYF
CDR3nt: TGCGCCAGCAGTGAGTCTCTCAGCGGTTACGATACGCAGTATTTT

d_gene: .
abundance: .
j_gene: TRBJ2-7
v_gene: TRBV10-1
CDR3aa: CASSAAYSYEQYF
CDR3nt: TGCGCCAGCAGTGCCGCCTACTCCTACGAGCAGTACTTC

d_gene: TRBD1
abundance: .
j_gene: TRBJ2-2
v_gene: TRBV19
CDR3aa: CASSNERQGLFF
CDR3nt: TGTGCCAGTAGTAACGAAAGACAGGGACTGTTTTTT

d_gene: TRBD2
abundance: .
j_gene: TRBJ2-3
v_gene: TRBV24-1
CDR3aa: CAASDATSYGADTQYF
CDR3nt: TGTGCCGCCAGTGACGCGACTAGCTATGGAGCGGATACGCAGTATTTT

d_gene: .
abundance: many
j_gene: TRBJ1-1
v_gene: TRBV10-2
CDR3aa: CASRTSVNTEAFF
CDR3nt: TGCGCCAGCAGGACCAGTGTCAACACTGAAGCTTTCTTT

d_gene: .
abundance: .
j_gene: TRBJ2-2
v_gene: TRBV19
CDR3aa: CASSSPDTGELFF
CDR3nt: TGTGCCAGTAGCTCACCAGATACCGGGGAGCTGTTTTTT

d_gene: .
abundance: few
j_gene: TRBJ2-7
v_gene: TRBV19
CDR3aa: CASSMGWGYEQYF
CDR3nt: TGTGCCAGTAGTATGGGTTGGGGCTACGAGCAGTACTTC

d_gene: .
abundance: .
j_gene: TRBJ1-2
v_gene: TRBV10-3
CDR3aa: CAVSDPSWREYGYTF
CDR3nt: TGTGCCGTCAGTGACCCCTCGTGGAGGGAGTATGGCTACACCTTC

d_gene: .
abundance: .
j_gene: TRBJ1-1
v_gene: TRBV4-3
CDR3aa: CASSQVANMNTEAFF
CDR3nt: TGCGCCAGCAGCCAAGTCGCCAACATGAACACTGAAGCTTTCTTT

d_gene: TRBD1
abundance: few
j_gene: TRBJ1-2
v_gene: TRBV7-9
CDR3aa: CASSPLTGTAYGYTF
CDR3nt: TGTGCCAGCAGCCCCCTGACCGGGACAGCCTATGGCTACACCTTC

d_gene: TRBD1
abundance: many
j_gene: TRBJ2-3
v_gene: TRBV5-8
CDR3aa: CASRLTGTGADTQYF
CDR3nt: TGTGCCAGCAGATTGACCGGGACAGGTGCCGATACGCAGTATTTT

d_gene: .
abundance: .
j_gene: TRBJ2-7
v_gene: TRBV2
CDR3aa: CASSNGLGFEQYF
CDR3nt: TGTGCCAGCAGTAACGGGCTCGGATTCGAGCAGTACTTC

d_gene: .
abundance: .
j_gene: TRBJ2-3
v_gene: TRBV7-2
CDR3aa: CASSLVRIRTDTQYF
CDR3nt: TGTGCCAGCAGCTTGGTGCGGATACGCACAGATACGCAGTATTTT

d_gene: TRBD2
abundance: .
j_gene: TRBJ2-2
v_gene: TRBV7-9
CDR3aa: CASSPGGRTSGGRTGELFF
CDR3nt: TGTGCCAGCAGCCCGGGGGGTCGGACTAGCGGGGGCCGCACCGGGGAGCTGTTTTTT

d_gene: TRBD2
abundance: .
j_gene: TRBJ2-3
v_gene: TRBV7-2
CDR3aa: CASSPRTSGGITDTQYF
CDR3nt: TGTGCCAGCAGCCCGAGGACTAGCGGGGGTATCACAGATACGCAGTATTTT

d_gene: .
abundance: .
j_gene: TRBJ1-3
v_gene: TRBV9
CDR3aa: CASSQGIGGYTIYF
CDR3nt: TGTGCCAGCAGCCAGGGGATAGGTGGCTACACCATATATTTT